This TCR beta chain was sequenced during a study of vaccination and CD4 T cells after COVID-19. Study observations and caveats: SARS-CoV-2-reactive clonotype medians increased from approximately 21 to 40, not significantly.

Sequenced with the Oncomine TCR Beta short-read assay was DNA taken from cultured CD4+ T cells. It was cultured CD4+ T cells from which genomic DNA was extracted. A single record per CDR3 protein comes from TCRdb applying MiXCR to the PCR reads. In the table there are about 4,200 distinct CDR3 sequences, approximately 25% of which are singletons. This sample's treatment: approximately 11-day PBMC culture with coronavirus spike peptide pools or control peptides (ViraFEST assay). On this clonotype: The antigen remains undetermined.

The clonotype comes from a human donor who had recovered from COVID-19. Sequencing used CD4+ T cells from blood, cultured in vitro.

This CDR3 is CASSVTSGGEVTQYF. In nucleotides, the CDR3 is TGTGCCAGCAGCGTAACTAGCGGGGGGGAAGTGACCCAGTACTTC. The rearrangement links TRBV9 to TRBJ2-5, with 13 bases identical to TRBD2. V trimming: 1 base; J trimming: 7 bases; junction bases outside the gene matches: 4. The germline V gene encodes CDR1 SGDLS and CDR2 YYNGEE. The CDR3 spans 15 residues.